These T cell receptor beta chains were read from a single sample in a study of shared clonotypes between healthy human individuals. Method: immunoSEQ multiplex PCR; TCRdb's copy keeps in-frame clones and lacks some. The sample gives 650,000 to 700,000 clones, roughly 87% of which show up once; 34% is in the top ten. The sequenced sample was memory CD8+ T cells from PBMCs. The source of these receptors is a man aged 18 to 30 in good health. Some clones in this sample may be carry-over from other donors' samples. CDR3s include the opening cysteine and the closing phenylalanine or tryptophan. Fields, in order: D gene, clone size, V gene, J gene, CDR3 DNA, CDR3 protein. D genes are given only for firm matches. Size is stated for part of the rows, as once, few or many counts, or as a class when the clone is expanded.

>-|once|TRBV6-5|TRBJ2-1
TGTGCCAGCAGTTACTCCCTAGGGTATGAGCAGTTCTTC
CASSYSLGYEQFF
>-|-|TRBV5-6|TRBJ2-7
TGTGCCAGCAGCTTGGGGGAATTTCGTCAGCAGTACTTC
CASSLGEFRQQYF
>-|-|TRBV9|TRBJ2-3
TGTGCCAGCAGCGTCTCCGTTACAGCTAGCACAGATACGCAGTATTTT
CASSVSVTASTDTQYF
>TRBD1|-|TRBV7-6|TRBJ2-3
TGTGCCAGCAGCTTCGAGGGACAGACAAGCGGAGATGGCACAGATACGCAGTATTTT
CASSFEGQTSGDGTDTQYF
>-|-|TRBV19|TRBJ1-1
TGTGCCAGTACCCGGGGCGGTATGAACACTGAAGCTTTCTTT
CASTRGGMNTEAFF
>TRBD1|once|TRBV28|TRBJ1-2
TGTGCCAGCAGTTTTTTTCTAGGGGGCTCAAGTCGGTATGGCTACACCTTC
CASSFFLGGSSRYGYTF
>TRBD2|-|TRBV5-1|TRBJ2-7
TGCGCCAGCAGCTTACCGGGAGGGAGCCACGAGCAGTACTTC
CASSLPGGSHEQYF
>-|once|TRBV25-1|TRBJ2-2
TGTGCCAGCAGTGGGGCTAGTCAGACCGGGGAGCTGTTTTTT
CASSGASQTGELFF
>TRBD1|few|TRBV9|TRBJ2-1
TGTGCCAGCAGCGTAGACCCAGGGGGACAGGTATGGAATGAGCAGTTCTTC
CASSVDPGGQVWNEQFF
>TRBD1|-|TRBV15|TRBJ2-7
TGTGCCACCAGCAGAGACCGGGACAGGGGGTCGGGGCAGTACTTC
CATSRDRDRGSGQYF
>TRBD2|-|TRBV5-4|TRBJ2-3
TGTGCCAGCAGGGCGGCGGGAGGGCCGATCGGCACAGATACGCAGTATTTT
CASRAAGGPIGTDTQYF
>TRBD2|-|TRBV7-2|TRBJ2-7
TGTGCCAGCAGCTCCCCTACTAGCGGGACGCACGAGCAGTACTTC
CASSSPTSGTHEQYF
>TRBD1|-|TRBV5-6|TRBJ1-2
TGTGCCAGCAGCTTGCAGGGGGCCCCTATATTCTATGGCTACACCTTC
CASSLQGAPIFYGYTF
>TRBD1|-|TRBV10-3|TRBJ2-7
TGTGCCATCAGTGAGCCCGGACAGGGGGATACCTACGAGCAGTACTTC
CAISEPGQGDTYEQYF
>TRBD2|-|TRBV28|TRBJ2-7
TGTGCCAGCAGCCCCCCGGGACTAGCGGGCTACGAGCAGTACTTC
CASSPPGLAGYEQYF
>TRBD2|-|TRBV27|TRBJ2-3
TGTGCCAGCAGCCAGGGGTTAGCGGGATTTCAAGATACGCAGTATTTT
CASSQGLAGFQDTQYF
>-|-|TRBV13|TRBJ1-2
TGTGCCAGCAGCTCCCGACAGTCAGCTAACTATGGCTACACCTTC
CASSSRQSANYGYTF
>-|-|TRBV4-1|TRBJ1-1
TGCGCCAGCACCATCCGAGACAGCTTGAACACTGAAGCTTTCTTT
CASTIRDSLNTEAFF
>TRBD1|-|TRBV6-1|TRBJ2-1
TGTGCCAGCAGTGAGGGACAGGAGATTACCTACAATGAGCAGTTCTTC
CASSEGQEITYNEQFF
>-|-|TRBV13|TRBJ2-2
TGTGCCAGCAGCTTGCCGGGACAGAACACCGGGGAGCTGTTTTTT
CASSLPGQNTGELFF
>-|-|TRBV6-5|TRBJ2-7
TGTGCCAGCAGTTACCAACAGGGCGTGTACGAGCAGTACTTC
CASSYQQGVYEQYF
>-|-|TRBV15|TRBJ1-1
TGTGCCACCAGCGGGGTTCTCATATCGCCGAACACTGAAGCTTTCTTT
CATSGVLISPNTEAFF
>-|-|TRBV6-4|TRBJ2-7
TGTGCCAGCAGGCCTCTAGGGCAATTCTACGATCCCGAGCAGTACTTC
CASRPLGQFYDPEQYF
>-|-|TRBV4-3|TRBJ1-3
TGCGCCAGCAGCCAAGCCGGGACGGCCTCTGGAAACACCATATATTTT
CASSQAGTASGNTIYF
>TRBD2|-|TRBV28|TRBJ2-2
TGTGCCAGCAGTAACAGACTAGCCCCGAACACCGGGGAGCTGTTTTTT
CASSNRLAPNTGELFF
>-|-|TRBV27|TRBJ2-2
TGTGCCAGCAGTTTTTTGGCGGGGGCTAACACCGGGGAGCTGTTTTTT
CASSFLAGANTGELFF
>-|-|TRBV6-5|TRBJ1-2
TGTGCCAGCACCTTACGTCGGGGGTCGGGACATGGCTACACCTTC
CASTLRRGSGHGYTF
>-|-|TRBV6-4|TRBJ2-3
TGTGCCAGCAGCCCTTATGCGGCAAGCAGCGCAGATACGCAGTATTTT
CASSPYAASSADTQYF
>TRBD1|-|TRBV18|TRBJ1-1
TGTGCCAGCTCACTCCGACACATCCGGGACAGGAACACTGAAGCTTTCTTT
CASSLRHIRDRNTEAFF
>-|-|TRBV13|TRBJ2-7
TGTGCCAGCAGCTCGGCGGGCGGGGGACACCCCTACGAGCAGTACTTC
CASSSAGGGHPYEQYF
>TRBD2|-|TRBV4-3|TRBJ2-3
TGCGCCAGCAGCCAAGTGTGGACTAGCGGGAAGCCAGATACGCAGTATTTT
CASSQVWTSGKPDTQYF
>TRBD2|-|TRBV11-2|TRBJ2-3
TGTGCCAGCAGCTTAGGCTCCGGGACTAGCGGGAACACAGATACGCAGTATTTT
CASSLGSGTSGNTDTQYF
>TRBD2|-|TRBV27|TRBJ2-1
TGTGCCAGCAGTCCCTCGGCGGGAGACCTCTCAGGGAATGAGCAGTTCTTC
CASSPSAGDLSGNEQFF
>-|-|TRBV15|TRBJ1-5
TGTGCCACCAGTAGGACCGCTAGCAATCAGCCCCAGCATTTT
CATSRTASNQPQHF
>TRBD1|-|TRBV11-2|TRBJ1-2
TGTGCCAGCAGCCCAACCCAGGGGGGAGGCTATGGCTACACCTTC
CASSPTQGGGYGYTF